One sample yielded the 22 T cell receptor beta chains listed below, sequenced in a study of Ad26.COV2.S vaccination and SARS-CoV-2 variants. The repertoire was sequenced with immunoSEQ multiplex PCR; TCRdb's copy has only in-frame clones and lacks some. Of 330,000 or so clones listed, 85% to 90% are singletons. Stated treatment: some 20 received Ad26.COV2.S at low or high dose, single or two shots; 5 received placebo; per-sample allocation not given. Sampling was performed 63 days after the first vaccine or placebo injection. Here the sequenced sample was peripheral blood, taken in a trial of Ad26.COV2.S vaccine versus placebo. The receptors derive from a person between 18 and 65 years old who received the Ad26.COV2.S COVID-19 vaccine or a placebo.

CDR3 in DNA: TGTGCCAGCTCACCATCTACGGGGGGAACCGGGGAGCTGTTTTTT. Its translation is CASSPSTGGTGELFF. J is TRBJ2-2 and V is TRBV18; 7 bases are shared with TRBD2. Looked up from germline, CDR1 is KGHSH and CDR2 is LQKENI. V lost 2 bases to trimming and J lost 5 bases; unmatched junction nucleotides: 5. The CDR3 has 15 residues.

The chain joins TRBV7-9 to TRBJ2-3; 8 bases line up with TRBD2. CDR1 is SEHNR, CDR2 FQNEAQ, per germline (reference sequence). The trim removed 2 bases at V and 2 bases at J, leaving 3 bases unmatched. The CDR3 spans 15 residues. CDR3 sequence reads: CASSLLLADTDTQYF. The CDR3, as DNA: TGTGCCAGCAGCTTATTACTAGCGGACACAGATACGCAGTATTTT.

V is TRBV4-1 and J is TRBJ1-1; 7 nucleotides match TRBD1. The CDR3 runs 14 residues. Trimming took 1 base from V and 3 from J; bases not matched to a gene: 2. The germline V gene encodes CDR1 MGHRA and CDR2 YSYEKL. The CDR3 DNA is TGCGCCAGCAGCCAAGCTGACAGGGACACTGAAGCTTTCTTT. Its translation: CASSQADRDTEAFF.

J is TRBJ2-1 and V is TRBV12-3 or TRBV12-4, with D perhaps matching TRBD1 (6 bases). CDR3 length: 13 amino acids. The V gene lost 4 bases and the J gene lost 3 bases, with 7 bases spanning the gap. CDR3 coding DNA: TGTGCCAGCAGTTCCAGGGGCTACAATGAGCAGTTCTTC. Protein: CASSSRGYNEQFF.

The chain combines TRBV6-5 with TRBJ2-7; unclear D gene. CDR1 MNHEY and CDR2 SVGAGI come from the germline V gene. The CDR3 consists of 14 residues. The ends were cut back, 6 bases at V and 3 bases at J, with 15 bases in the middle. This chain's CDR3 is CASSARGRDYEQYV. The CDR3 nucleotides are TGTGCCAGCAGCGCCCGTGGCAGAGACTACGAGCAGTACGTC.

The chain couples TRBV6-2 or TRBV6-3 to TRBJ2-5, with unresolved D. The CDR3 has 13 amino acids. Trimming stripped 6 bases from V and 4 bases from J, with 12 bases between. The germline V gene has CDR1 MNHEY and CDR2 SVGEGT. The CDR3 spells CASSNGIPETQYF. For the CDR3, the DNA is TGTGCCAGCAGCAACGGTATTCCAGAGACCCAGTACTTC.

J is TRBJ2-1 and V is TRBV5-1; D gene ambiguous. Germline CDR1 reads SGHRS; CDR2 reads YFSETQ. V was pared by 1 base and J by 0 bases, with 8 bases between. The CDR3 extends over 15 amino acids. The CDR3 sequence is CASSLTESSYNEQFF. Written as DNA, the CDR3 is TGCGCCAGCAGCTTGACCGAGAGCTCCTACAATGAGCAGTTCTTC.

V is TRBV5-1 and J is TRBJ2-3; 9 nucleotides line up with TRBD1. Losses at the gene ends were 7 bases for V and 4 bases for J; bases not matched to a gene: 1. CDR1 is SGHRS and CDR2 is YFSETQ in the germline V gene. CDR3 length: 12 amino acids. As DNA, the CDR3 is TGCGCCAGCCGACAGGGGGCAGATACGCAGTATTTT. Translation: CASRQGADTQYF.

The rearrangement links TRBV19 to TRBJ2-2; D unclear. The ends were cut back, 7 bases at V and 4 bases at J, with 13 bases in the middle. The CDR3 sequence is 14 residues long. Germline V gives CDR1 LNHDA, CDR2 SQIVND (reference sequence). CDR3 amino acids: CASTDELGTGELFF. CDR3 sequence (DNA): TGTGCCAGTACCGACGAATTGGGCACCGGGGAGCTGTTTTTT.

This clone has a handful of counts. The genes are TRBV28 and TRBJ1-5; no clear D. Germline CDR1 reads MDHEN; CDR2 reads SYDVKM. This CDR3 has 12 amino acids. Trimming left V 7 bases short and J 3 bases short, with 7 bases between. The CDR3 reads CASTGTNQPQHF. The CDR3 nucleotides read TGTGCCAGCACTGGAACCAATCAGCCCCAGCATTTT.

V is TRBV7-9 and J is TRBJ1-4; possibly TRBD1 for D (5 bases). CDR1 and CDR2 (germline): SEHNR, FQNEAQ (reference sequence). V was trimmed by 4 bases and J by 5 bases, leaving 8 bases between them. The CDR3 covers 13 residues. The DNA for the CDR3 is TGTGCCAGCAGCTCGGGACCGAATGAAAAACTGTTTTTT. Its protein product is CASSSGPNEKLFF.

This clone has more than one count but fewer than ten. The chain combines TRBV30 with TRBJ1-6; D gene uncertain. Germline CDR1 GTSNPN, CDR2 SVGIG (reference sequence). CDR3 length: 14 residues. V was trimmed by 3 bases and J by 9 bases, leaving 15 bases between them. CDR3 bases: TGTGCCTGGAGCGGACCCTCGTGGGGTTCACCCCTCCACTTT. It codes for CAWSGPSWGSPLHF.

V usage is TRBV29-1 and J usage is TRBJ2-3, with a possible D match to TRBD1 (5 bases). Germline values: CDR1 SQVTM, CDR2 ANQGSEA. With 4 bases removed from V and 3 bases from J, the gap between germline ends came to 14 bases. CDR3 length: 14 amino acids. The CDR3, as DNA: TGCAGCGTTGGGCCAGGGCTTCAGACAGATACGCAGTATTTT. Translation: CSVGPGLQTDTQYF.

The CDR3 DNA sequence: TGTGCCTGGAGTGTGGTCTCCGGAAACACCATATATTTT. Its protein product is CAWSVVSGNTIYF. The chain couples TRBV30 to TRBJ1-3; D call uncertain. CDR3 length: 13 amino acids. Trimming left V 0 bases short and J 4 bases short, with 7 bases between. Germline CDR1 and CDR2: GTSNPN and SVGIG (reference sequence).

The chain has TRBV7-2 and TRBJ1-2, with TRBD1 matching over 12 bases. J lost 6 bases, V lost 6 bases, and 8 bases had no gene match. This CDR3 spans 15 amino acids. Looked up from germline, CDR1 is SGHTA and CDR2 is FQGNSA. CDR3 sequence: CASSQVGQGADGYTF. The CDR3 coding sequence is TGTGCCAGCAGTCAAGTGGGACAGGGGGCGGATGGCTACACCTTC.

The gene calls are TRBV19 and TRBJ1-1, with 8 bases identical to TRBD1. V gave up 5 bases and J gave up 4 bases; unmatched junction bases: 6. CDR3 length: 14 residues. Germline V gene data show CDR1 as LNHDA and CDR2 as SQIVND (reference sequence). The chain's CDR3 is CASSAITGGTEAFF. The CDR3 coding sequence is TGTGCCAGTAGTGCTATTACAGGGGGCACTGAAGCTTTCTTT.

The chain is built from TRBV9 and TRBJ2-3; perhaps TRBD2 as D (6 bases). This CDR3 has 14 amino acids. From germline, CDR1 is SGDLS and CDR2 YYNGEE. V was clipped by 0 bases and J by 4 bases, with 9 bases between them. The CDR3 sequence: CASSVVGTSDTQYF. The DNA for the CDR3 is TGTGCCAGCAGCGTAGTCGGGACTTCAGATACGCAGTATTTT.

The chain combines TRBV11-2 with TRBJ2-7, with a possible D match to TRBD2 (6 bases). Germline V gene data show CDR1 as SGHAT and CDR2 as FQNNGV. This CDR3 is built from 12 residues. V gave up 1 base and J gave up 12 bases, with 13 bases separating them. CDR3 DNA sequence: TGTGCCAGCAGCTTAGGGAGGGAAAGGAGGTACTTC. This codes for CASSLGRERRYF.

The chain carries TRBV14 and TRBJ1-2, with no clear D. V lost 1 base, J lost 5 bases, and 8 bases lay in between. Germline values: CDR1 SGHDN, CDR2 FVKESK. CDR3 length equals 13 residues. The CDR3: CASSQVGSYGYTF. The CDR3 region has the DNA TGTGCCAGCAGCCAAGTGGGAAGTTATGGCTACACCTTC.

This sequence joins TRBV9 and TRBJ2-1, with D perhaps matching TRBD1 or TRBD2 (5 bases each). Germline loops: CDR1 SGDLS, CDR2 YYNGEE. The germline V and J ends were trimmed by 2 bases and 3 bases, with 18 bases remaining between them. This CDR3 comprises 17 residues. The CDR3: CASSVGVMDSLYNEQFF. CDR3 nucleotide sequence: TGTGCCAGCAGCGTGGGGGTCATGGACTCCCTCTACAATGAGCAGTTCTTC. The full variable domain, completed using reference TRBV9 and TRBJ2-1, is DSGVTQTPKHLITATGQRVTLRCSPRSGDLSVYWYQQSLDQGLQFLIQYYNGEERAKGNILERFSAQQFPDLHSELNLSSLELGDSALYFCASSVGVMDSLYNEQFFGPGTRLTVL.

This chain connects TRBV9 to TRBJ1-2; unclear D gene. The CDR3 contains 15 residues. Germline assignment: CDR1 SGDLS and CDR2 YYNGEE. V shed 4 bases and J shed 0 bases, with 13 bases lying between them. CDR3 region: CASSLGGMSNYGYTF. Written as DNA, the CDR3 is TGTGCCAGCAGCCTTGGTGGAATGTCTAACTATGGCTACACCTTC. Full variable domain (missing parts from reference TRBV9 and TRBJ1-2): DSGVTQTPKHLITATGQRVTLRCSPRSGDLSVYWYQQSLDQGLQFLIQYYNGEERAKGNILERFSAQQFPDLHSELNLSSLELGDSALYFCASSLGGMSNYGYTFGSGTRLTVV.

This rearrangement joins TRBV28 to TRBJ2-3; TRBD1 matches 9 bases. The V gene end was trimmed by 6 bases and the J gene end by 4 bases; junction bases not matched to a gene: 14. Germline CDR1 is MDHEN and CDR2 is SYDVKM. The CDR3 consists of 17 residues. CDR3 region: CASRASRDREWADTQYF. Written as DNA, the CDR3 is TGTGCCAGCAGGGCGTCCCGGGACAGGGAATGGGCAGATACGCAGTATTTT.